This T cell receptor (beta chain) derives from a study of human T cells and chemical hapten exposure. Across the whole study: Skin of the upper inner arm, roughly 2 cm by roughly 2 cm, received 2% DPC for sensitization. Patients, mostly women, had alopecia areata, alopecia totalis or alopecia universalis.

Described time point: patch test 3, about 24 weeks after DPC sensitization. Regarding treatment: therapeutic diphenylcyclopropenone sensitization with weekly scalp DPC. Unfractionated whole blood was the source of the extracted total RNA. This clonotype was found a few times. Antigen unknown. Broader study findings: Once DPC sensitization occurred, TCRs above 1 in 1000 frequency showed no change.

Germline CDR1 DFQATT, CDR2 SNEGSKA (reference sequence). V dropped 4 bases and J dropped 1; count of bases not matched to a gene: 9. The CDR3 has 15 residues. In TCRdb, the RACE reads were re-called with MiXCR into one record per CDR3 protein. The sample has roughly 53,000 distinct CDR3 sequences; 9% to 10% are singletons. The chain employs TRBV20-1 and TRBJ2-7; TRBD1 matches 8 bases. Specimen: whole blood, collected in connection with sensitization to the hapten diphenylcyclopropenone (DPC). The TCR sequence derives from a woman between 35 and 50 years old with alopecia areata. Some clones in this sample may be carry-over from other donors' samples. The CDR3 coding sequence is TGCAGTGCTACCTCGGACAGGGTCGAATCCTACGAGCAGTACTTC. Protein: CSATSDRVESYEQYF.